Below, 17 T cell receptor beta chains from the same sample are listed, as sequenced in a study of T cells in pancreatic ductal adenocarcinoma. Profiled with immunoSEQ multiplex PCR; TCRdb holds only in-frame clones, not every one. The sample has some 16,000 clones, around 91% seen once; the top ten hold approximately 17%. No neoadjuvant therapy was given to the selected pancreatic ductal adenocarcinoma patients before their surgery. The specimen sequenced was PBMCs. Source of these receptors: a human donor with pancreatic ductal adenocarcinoma.

The chain recombines TRBV9 with TRBJ2-5; 10 nucleotides line up with TRBD1. This CDR3 contains 18 residues. The V gene's germline CDR1 is SGDLS and CDR2 YYNGEE. With 2 bases clipped from V and 5 bases from J, the junction kept 15 bases outside the gene matches. CDR3 residues: CASSVSGTGAAGLETQYF. CDR3 coding DNA: TGTGCCAGCAGCGTCTCCGGGACAGGGGCCGCCGGTTTGGAGACCCAGTACTTC.

In nucleotides, the CDR3 is TGCGCCAGCAGCCAAGAAGAGGAGTGGGGCTATGGCTACACCTTC. Its protein product is CASSQEEEWGYGYTF. V and J are TRBV4-1 and TRBJ1-2, with no clear D. CDR3 size: 15 residues. The germline CDR1 and CDR2 sequences are MGHRA and YSYEKL. V shed 0 bases and J shed 4 bases, with 12 bases lying between them.

V and J are TRBV9 and TRBJ2-1, with 10 bases matching TRBD2. Germline V gives CDR1 SGDLS, CDR2 YYNGEE. CDR3 length equals 15 residues. V gave up 4 bases and J gave up 2 bases; unmatched junction bases: 3. CDR3 sequence: CASSISGRAYNEQFF. In nucleotides, the CDR3 is TGTGCCAGCAGCATCAGCGGGAGGGCCTACAATGAGCAGTTCTTC.

The V call is TRBV4-2, the J call TRBJ1-2; possibly TRBD1 for D (6 bases). The CDR3 has 16 amino acids. V lost 0 bases to trimming and J lost 4 bases, with 15 bases between them. Looked up from germline, CDR1 is LGHNA and CDR2 is YNFKEQ. The CDR3 loop is CASSQDNGGRGYGYTF. CDR3 DNA sequence: TGTGCCAGCAGCCAAGATAATGGGGGGCGCGGCTATGGCTACACCTTC.

The gene calls are TRBV27 and TRBJ2-6; TRBD2 might be the D (6 bases). Germline values: CDR1 MNHEY, CDR2 SMNVEV (reference sequence). The CDR3 covers 17 residues. Trimming pared 3 bases from V and 0 bases from J, leaving 12 bases between. CDR3 amino acids: CASSLFAGNSGANVLTF. CDR3 nucleotide sequence: TGTGCCAGCAGTTTGTTTGCGGGGAACTCTGGGGCCAACGTCCTGACTTTC.

This chain links TRBV27 with TRBJ2-1; D might be TRBD2 (5 bases). Germline assignment: CDR1 MNHEY and CDR2 SMNVEV (reference sequence). The CDR3 covers 19 residues. Deletions cut 4 bases from V and 5 bases from J, with 27 bases between. CDR3: CASSSVPRGPEGSHNEQFF. The CDR3 bases are TGTGCCAGCAGTTCGGTTCCCCGGGGTCCCGAAGGATCACACAATGAGCAGTTCTTC.

This chain joins TRBV7-9 and TRBJ1-2, with 8 positions matching TRBD1. CDR3 length: 15 amino acids. Germline CDR1 and CDR2: SEHNR and FQNEAQ (reference sequence). The V and J ends lost 1 base and 4 bases, in that order; junction bases with no gene match: 5. Here the CDR3 DNA reads TGTGCCAGCAGCTTAGGGCAGGGGGCAGCCTATGGCTACACCTTC. Encoded protein: CASSLGQGAAYGYTF.

The gene calls are TRBV5-4 and TRBJ2-7; D remains unclear. CDR1 SGHNT and CDR2 YYREEE come from the germline V gene (reference sequence). This CDR3 is built from 13 residues. Trimming removed 0 bases at V and 0 bases at J, with 4 bases between. The CDR3: CASSLASSYEQYF. In nucleotides, the CDR3 is TGTGCCAGCAGCTTGGCGAGCTCCTACGAGCAGTACTTC.

The CDR3 reads CASSIRPGTGVRGNTEAFF. The CDR3 bases are TGTGCCAGTAGTATAAGGCCGGGGACAGGGGTGAGAGGGAACACTGAAGCTTTCTTT. V usage is TRBV19 and J usage is TRBJ1-1; 10 bases match TRBD1. CDR1 is LNHDA, CDR2 SQIVND, per germline (reference sequence). This CDR3 spans 19 amino acids. V shed 2 bases and J 1 base; nucleotides not matched to a gene: 13. The whole variable domain, filled in from reference TRBV19 and TRBJ1-1, reads DGGITQSPKYLFRKEGQNVTLSCEQNLNHDAMYWYRQDPGQGLRLIYYSQIVNDFQKGDIAEGYSVSREKKESFPLTVTSAQKNPTAFYLCASSIRPGTGVRGNTEAFFGQGTRLTVV.

J is TRBJ1-1 and V is TRBV11-3; TRBD1 might be the D (5 bases). CDR3 size: 12 residues. Trimming took off 5 bases at V and 5 bases at J, with 9 bases between the two ends. Germline V CDR1 and CDR2: SGHNT, YENEEA. The CDR3 sequence is CASSGGLTEAFF. The CDR3 DNA reads as TGTGCCAGCAGCGGGGGACTGACTGAAGCTTTCTTT.

The chain joins TRBV6-1 to TRBJ2-5; 12 bases agree with TRBD2. The CDR3 totals 13 residues. V dropped 8 bases and J dropped 5; count of bases not matched to a gene: 3. Germline loops: CDR1 MNHNS, CDR2 SASEGT. The DNA of the CDR3 is TGTGCCAGCCTCGGACTAGCGGGGGAGACCCAGTACTTC. Amino acids: CASLGLAGETQYF.

This clone came up once. The chain joins TRBV2 to TRBJ1-1; 9 nucleotides align to TRBD1. CDR1 and CDR2 from the germline V gene are SNHLY and FYNNEI. The CDR3 is 14 amino acids. Unmatched junction bases numbered 4, after V lost 4 bases and J lost 4 bases. The CDR3 loop is CASSGDRGSTEAFF. The CDR3 DNA reads TGTGCCAGCAGTGGCGACAGGGGGAGCACTGAAGCTTTCTTT.

V is TRBV5-1 and J is TRBJ2-2; 7 bases match TRBD2. The length of the CDR3 is 15 residues. Unmatched junction bases numbered 2, after V lost 0 bases and J lost 3 bases. Germline values: CDR1 SGHRS, CDR2 YFSETQ. The CDR3 here is CASSLVGGYTGELFF. The CDR3 DNA is TGCGCCAGCAGCTTGGTCGGGGGGTACACCGGGGAGCTGTTTTTT.

The V and J genes are TRBV28 and TRBJ1-2; 10 bases are a match to TRBD1. Germline lookup yields CDR1 MDHEN and CDR2 SYDVKM. The CDR3 is made up of 16 amino acids. With 6 bases clipped from V and 1 base from J, the junction kept 8 bases outside the gene matches. CDR3 protein: CASRPPDRGLNYGYTF. The CDR3 DNA follows: TGTGCCAGCAGACCCCCAGACAGGGGGCTTAACTATGGCTACACCTTC.

V and J are TRBV6-1 and TRBJ1-2; D ambiguous. This CDR3 spans 14 amino acids. Trimming shortened V by 0 bases and J by 5 bases, and 10 bases separated the two germline ends. CDR1 is MNHNS, CDR2 SASEGT, per germline. This chain's CDR3 is CASSEARQVYGYTF. CDR3 in DNA: TGTGCCAGCAGTGAAGCGCGGCAGGTTTATGGCTACACCTTC.

The V gene is TRBV19, the J gene TRBJ2-7, with TRBD1 matching over 12 bases. J was trimmed by 7 bases and V by 4 bases; bases with no gene match: 11. CDR1 and CDR2 (germline): LNHDA, SQIVND (reference sequence). This CDR3 comprises 16 residues. As DNA, the CDR3 is TGTGCCAGTAGTAAAAAGCCGGGACAGGGGGCGCTTGAGCAGTACTTC. Translation gives CASSKKPGQGALEQYF.

The CDR3 DNA follows: TGTGCCAGCAGTGAAGCGCACGGGTACACTGAAGCTTTCTTT. Its translation is CASSEAHGYTEAFF. The chain is built from TRBV2 and TRBJ1-1; D ambiguous. Germline assignment: CDR1 SNHLY and CDR2 FYNNEI. V lost 0 bases and J 3 bases, leaving 8 bases between the germline ends. The CDR3 runs to 14 residues.